These 7 T cell receptor beta chains were all obtained from the same sample, sequenced in a study of blood T cell repertoires in COVID-19. TCRdb's copy holds only in-frame clones and misses some; the assay was immunoSEQ multiplex PCR. The sample holds more than 300,000 clones; about 82% are singletons and the top ten take under 2%. Specimen: peripheral blood. These receptors were collected from a woman in her fifties or sixties with acute or convalescent COVID-19.

This rearrangement joins TRBV7-3 to TRBJ2-3; TRBD2 matches at 7 bases. V dropped 4 bases and J dropped 5; count of bases not matched to a gene: 12. Per the germline V gene, CDR1 is SGHTA and CDR2 is FQGTGA. This CDR3 has 16 amino acids. CDR3 bases: TGTGCCAGCAGCTCCGCACAGCGGGACCTTGGAGATACGCAGTATTTT. Translating it yields CASSSAQRDLGDTQYF. Based on the CDR3 plus reference TRBV7-3 and TRBJ2-3, the full variable domain is GAGVSQTPSNKVTEKGKYVELRCDPISGHTALYWYRQSLGQGPEFLIYFQGTGAADDSGLPNDRFFAVRPEGSVSTLKIQRTERGDSAVYLCASSSAQRDLGDTQYFGPGTRLTVL.

This rearrangement joins TRBV7-6 to TRBJ1-6; D gene uncertain. Germline lookup yields CDR1 SGHVS and CDR2 FNYEAQ. Trimming took 5 bases from V and 9 from J, leaving 11 bases between them. The CDR3 spans 13 residues. The CDR3 DNA sequence: TGTGCCAGCAGCGGAGTCCCACCTTCACCCCTCCACTTT. Encoded protein: CASSGVPPSPLHF.

The chain carries TRBV11-2 and TRBJ2-7; tentatively, D is TRBD2 (6 bases). Germline CDR1 and CDR2: SGHAT and FQNNGV. V dropped 2 bases and J dropped 6 bases, with 20 bases sitting between them. The CDR3 runs to 16 residues. The CDR3 sequence: CASSLSPAGREIEQYF. The CDR3 DNA sequence: TGTGCCAGCAGCTTATCCCCGGCAGGACGGGAGATCGAGCAGTACTTC.

This chain joins TRBV3-1 (or the pseudogene TRBV3-2) and TRBJ1-1, with no clear D. This CDR3 is built from 13 residues. CDR1 LGHDT and CDR2 YNNKEL come from the germline V gene (reference sequence). V lost 4 bases and J lost 3, with 9 bases in between. The CDR3 loop reads CASSPLADTEAFF. The CDR3, as DNA: TGTGCCAGCAGCCCCTTGGCGGACACTGAAGCTTTCTTT.

The chain uses TRBV11-2 and TRBJ1-1; D remains unclear. The CDR3 extends over 16 amino acids. Germline loops: CDR1 SGHAT, CDR2 FQNNGV. V shed 6 bases and J shed 1 base, with 18 bases lying between them. CDR3 sequence: CASSVTVGSGNTEAFF. The CDR3 nucleotides are TGTGCCAGCAGTGTTACGGTGGGCTCTGGGAACACTGAAGCTTTCTTT.

This clone was seen only a few times. V is TRBV27 and J is TRBJ2-1, with 10 bases fitting TRBD2. CDR1 is MNHEY, CDR2 SMNVEV, per germline (reference sequence). This CDR3 is 15 amino acids long. Trimming removed 4 bases from V and 6 bases from J; junction bases left unmatched: 6. The CDR3 DNA sequence: TGTGCCAGCAGTTCATTAGCGGGAGGAATCAATGAGCAGTTCTTC. Translating gives CASSSLAGGINEQFF.

The rearrangement links TRBV9 to TRBJ2-5; 8 bases align to TRBD2. Germline loops: CDR1 SGDLS, CDR2 YYNGEE. This CDR3 contains 15 residues. Germline trimming cut 0 bases from V and 5 bases from J; bases unmatched to any gene: 6. CDR3 DNA: TGTGCCAGCAGCGTAGGACCTGCGGGAGGCGAGACCCAGTACTTC. This translates into CASSVGPAGGETQYF. Together with reference TRBV9 and TRBJ2-5, the CDR3 gives the full variable domain: DSGVTQTPKHLITATGQRVTLRCSPRSGDLSVYWYQQSLDQGLQFLIQYYNGEERAKGNILERFSAQQFPDLHSELNLSSLELGDSALYFCASSVGPAGGETQYFGPGTRLLVL.